The 14 T cell receptor beta chains listed next were all sequenced from one sample in a study of shared clonotypes between healthy human individuals. TCRdb's copy holds only in-frame clones and misses some; the assay was immunoSEQ multiplex PCR. Among approximately 1,500,000 clones listed, roughly 96% were seen once. Sequences were obtained from naive CD4+ T cells sorted from blood. The subset is: CD45RA+ positively selected. Receptor source: a man younger than 45 in good health.

This chain connects TRBV27 to TRBJ2-1, with 8 bases matching TRBD2. Losses at the gene ends were 6 bases for V and 4 bases for J; bases not matched to a gene: 5. Germline-derived CDR1 and CDR2 are MNHEY and SMNVEV (reference sequence). The CDR3 is 14 amino acids. Here the CDR3 reads CASRVAGRYNEQFF. The DNA of the CDR3 is TGTGCCAGCAGGGTAGCGGGAAGGTACAATGAGCAGTTCTTC.

The chain employs TRBV9 and TRBJ2-7; 9 bases agree with TRBD2. This CDR3 spans 18 amino acids. J gave up 0 bases and V 0 bases, and 10 bases lay outside the gene matches. Germline CDR1 reads SGDLS; CDR2 reads YYNGEE. CDR3 DNA: TGTGCCAGCAGCGTAGAGGGGGCCGGGACTAGCAGCTCCTACGAGCAGTACTTC. It codes for CASSVEGAGTSSSYEQYF. The full variable domain, rest sourced from reference TRBV9 and TRBJ2-7, is DSGVTQTPKHLITATGQRVTLRCSPRSGDLSVYWYQQSLDQGLQFLIQYYNGEERAKGNILERFSAQQFPDLHSELNLSSLELGDSALYFCASSVEGAGTSSSYEQYFGPGTRLTVT.

The J gene is TRBJ2-1, the V gene TRBV18; 10 bases are a match to TRBD1. The CDR3 spans 18 residues. Per the germline V gene, CDR1 is KGHSH and CDR2 is LQKENI. Trimming cost V 2 bases and J 4 bases; bases outside gene matches: 11. In DNA form, the CDR3 reads TGTGCCAGCTCACCATTCCGACTCCGGGACAGGGGATACAATGAGCAGTTCTTC. Its translation is CASSPFRLRDRGYNEQFF.

The gene calls are TRBV28 and TRBJ1-5, with TRBD1 matching 8 bases. Germline trimming cut 7 bases from V and 3 bases from J; bases unmatched to any gene: 11. The CDR3 covers 16 residues. The germline V gene has CDR1 MDHEN and CDR2 SYDVKM. The DNA for the CDR3 is TGTGCCAGCACCGATGACAGGGGCTTGGTCAATCAGCCCCAGCATTTT. Translating gives CASTDDRGLVNQPQHF.

This clone occurred once. The gene calls are TRBV7-9 and TRBJ2-1, with D hard to call. Trimming shortened V by 1 base and J by 5 bases, and 15 bases separated the two germline ends. CDR3 length: 16 residues. The germline V gene has CDR1 SEHNR and CDR2 FQNEAQ (reference sequence). CDR3 nucleotides: TGTGCCAGCAGCTTAGGGCTCCAGTTACGTAACAATGAGCAGTTCTTC. Translated: CASSLGLQLRNNEQFF.

A single count supports this clone. In DNA, the CDR3 is TGTGCCAGCAGCGTAGACTTCACGTATGGCTACACCTTC. Its protein product is CASSVDFTYGYTF. V is TRBV9 and J is TRBJ1-2; D gene ambiguous. This CDR3 region has 13 residues. Trimming removed 0 bases from V and 5 bases from J, with 8 bases in between. Germline V gives CDR1 SGDLS, CDR2 YYNGEE.

The chain recombines TRBV5-4 with TRBJ2-7, with D perhaps matching TRBD1 or TRBD2 (6 bases each). This CDR3 is built from 15 residues. V dropped 2 bases and J dropped 2 bases, with 14 bases sitting between them. Per the germline V gene, CDR1 is SGHNT and CDR2 is YYREEE (reference sequence). CDR3 in DNA: TGTGCCAGCAGCTTTGGGTCCGGGGGCCCCTACGAGCAGTACTTC. This translates into CASSFGSGGPYEQYF. The variable domain in full, with the rest retrieved from reference TRBV5-4 and TRBJ2-7, is ETGVTQSPTHLIKTRGQQVTLRCSSQSGHNTVSWYQQALGQGPQFIFQYYREEENGRGNFPPRFSGLQFPNYSSELNVNALELDDSALYLCASSFGSGGPYEQYFGPGTRLTVT.

The chain links TRBV9 to TRBJ2-3; a possible D gene is TRBD1 (5 bases). The V and J ends lost 4 bases and 1 base respectively, with 16 bases between them. Germline V lookup: CDR1 SGDLS, CDR2 YYNGEE. This CDR3 has 16 amino acids. The CDR3 protein is CASSLGIGAGTDTQYF. Here the CDR3 DNA reads TGTGCCAGCAGCCTAGGGATAGGGGCCGGCACAGATACGCAGTATTTT.

The chain has TRBV12-5 and TRBJ2-5; TRBD1 matches 11 bases. Germline CDR1 reads LGHNT; CDR2 reads FRNRAP. This CDR3 has 13 residues. Trimming cost V 5 bases and J 7 bases; bases outside gene matches: 3. The CDR3 sequence is CASGLGTGGTQYF. The CDR3 DNA sequence: TGTGCTAGTGGTCTGGGGACAGGGGGGACCCAGTACTTC.

This chain joins TRBV27 and TRBJ1-1; D not certain. Looked up from germline, CDR1 is MNHEY and CDR2 is SMNVEV (reference sequence). The ends were cut back, 1 base at V and 0 bases at J, with 15 bases in the middle. The CDR3 is made up of 17 amino acids. The CDR3 nucleotides read TGTGCCAGCAGTTTATTTGGGGTACCCCCATTGAACACTGAAGCTTTCTTT. It yields the protein CASSLFGVPPLNTEAFF.

The chain has TRBV11-3 and TRBJ2-7, with 9 bases that match TRBD1. J was trimmed by 3 bases and V by 1 base; bases with no gene match: 1. This CDR3 region has 14 residues. Germline lookup yields CDR1 SGHNT and CDR2 YENEEA. The CDR3 region is CASSLGGQGYEQYF. In DNA, the CDR3 is TGTGCCAGCAGCTTAGGGGGACAGGGCTACGAGCAGTACTTC.

The chain joins TRBV11-2 to TRBJ1-4, with D uncertain. Germline V gene lookup returns CDR1 SGHAT and CDR2 FQNNGV. Trimming stripped 0 bases from V and 1 base from J, with 6 bases between. The CDR3 is 15 amino acids. CDR3 DNA: TGTGCCAGCAGCTTAGAGGATCTAACTAATGAAAAACTGTTTTTT. Its translation: CASSLEDLTNEKLFF.

The CDR3 region is CASQRALGEAFF. The DNA for the CDR3 is TGTGCCAGCCAGAGGGCATTAGGAGAAGCTTTCTTT. V is TRBV6-5 and J is TRBJ1-1; D remains unclear. CDR1 and CDR2 (germline): MNHEY, SVGAGI. The CDR3 runs 12 residues. V lost 8 bases and J lost 8, with 15 bases in between.

This sequence joins TRBV27 and TRBJ1-1; no reliable D call. The CDR3 has 14 amino acids. Germline V CDR1 and CDR2: MNHEY, SMNVEV (reference sequence). V lost 7 bases to trimming and J lost 2 bases, with 14 bases between them. CDR3 bases: TGTGCCAGCATGTCCCTTAGAGTTAACACTGAAGCTTTCTTT. Translated: CASMSLRVNTEAFF.